The subject of this entry is one TCR beta chain. What it binds is not known. The data were taken from a study of shared clonotypes between healthy human individuals. Across several immunoSEQ plates, the genomic DNA of each subset was split evenly. TCRdb's copy holds only in-frame clones and misses some; the assay was immunoSEQ multiplex PCR. This table holds a few hundred thousand clones, 95% to 96% found once. V gave up 4 bases and J gave up 5 bases, with 12 bases separating them. The CDR3 consists of 14 residues. Germline V gene data show CDR1 as KGHSY and CDR2 as FQNENV. Study-wide results and limits: Exclusively blood specimens were collected; tissue repertoires likely differ.

Naive-designated CD8 cells lacked CD45RO, were positively enriched for CCR7, and omitted terminally differentiated effector memory CD45RA+ cells. The chain links TRBV16 to TRBJ1-5; D is possibly TRBD1 (5 bases). The TCR originated in a woman aged 25 to 45 in good health. Sequencing was performed on naive CD8+ T cells sorted from blood. The CDR3 reads CASSPGQGYQPQHF. The CDR3 region has the DNA TGTGCCAGCAGCCCTGGGCAGGGCTATCAGCCCCAGCATTTT.